In this sample, the clone carrying this T cell receptor beta chain turned up a few times. Its matching antigen is unknown. These data originate in a study of T cell repertoires in cytomegalovirus infection. Study-wide context: From public TCR beta signatures came an indication of both CMV infection and matching HLA type. Overall study findings and caveats: HLA-C-restricted CMV clonotypes gave the most frequent clonotype in two of eight donors. Identification of carriers of CMV plus the relevant HLA was achieved through cumulative public TCR beta family frequency.

Germline loops: CDR1 LNHDA, CDR2 SQIVND (reference sequence). This CDR3 spans 17 amino acids. V lost 0 bases and J lost 6, with 18 bases in between. TCRdb re-analysed the reads in MiXCR, keeping a single row per CDR3 protein. This repertoire shows fewer than 550,000 distinct CDR3 sequences, 25% to 40% found once; its top ten account for about an eighth. Material: PBMCs. The chain couples TRBV19 to TRBJ1-5, with D possibly TRBD1 on 6 matching bases. The sequence was obtained from a human donor in good health (CMV status not recorded). Some clones in this sample may be carry-over from other donors' samples. DNA of the CDR3: TGTGCCAGTAGTATAGATCTATTCGACAGGCCCGGTCAGCCCCAGCATTTT. Residues: CASSIDLFDRPGQPQHF.